These 20 T cell receptor beta chains were all obtained from the same sample, sequenced in a study of T-cell reconstitution after alpha-beta-depleted transplantation in children. A TCRbeta library incorporating unique molecular identifiers was prepared. MiXCR, applied by TCRdb to the PCR reads, yields one record per CDR3 protein. In the table there are 25,000 or so distinct CDR3 sequences, 15% to 20% of which are singletons. Specimen: PBMCs, mostly from graft donor cells, collected 60 days after TCRalphabeta/CD19-depleted stem cell transplant. Every receptor here comes from a male patient between 2 and 15 years old who had a stem cell transplant for acute lymphoblastic leukemia, so the T cells may come from the graft donor.

This clonotype was seen more than once but under ten times. The chain couples TRBV20-1 to TRBJ2-7; the match to TRBD2 covers 10 bases. CDR1 and CDR2 (germline): DFQATT, SNEGSKA (reference sequence). The J segment lost 3 bases and the V segment lost 0 bases, leaving 2 bases of the junction unmatched. This CDR3 contains 14 residues. This CDR3 is CSAREAGGDYEQYF. CDR3 bases: TGCAGTGCTAGAGAAGCGGGAGGGGACTACGAGCAGTACTTC.

This clonotype has more than one count but fewer than ten. V gene TRBV20-1 combines with J gene TRBJ2-5, with 10 bases lining up with TRBD2. This CDR3 is 14 amino acids long. V gave up 5 bases and J gave up 5 bases; unmatched junction bases: 8. Germline V gives CDR1 DFQATT, CDR2 SNEGSKA (reference sequence). The CDR3 is CSAQSGGAGETQYF. CDR3 sequence (DNA): TGCAGTGCTCAAAGCGGGGGGGCGGGTGAGACCCAGTACTTC.

The chain combines TRBV24-1 with TRBJ1-5; no definite D call. The CDR3 length is 15 residues. Germline V lookup: CDR1 KGHDR, CDR2 SFDVKD. V lost 9 bases to trimming and J lost 0 bases, with 14 bases between them. The CDR3 is CATSPGLYSNQPQHF. In DNA form, the CDR3 reads TGTGCCACCTCCCCCGGGCTGTATAGCAATCAGCCCCAGCATTTT.

This clonotype was picked up many times. The gene calls are TRBV28 and TRBJ2-7, with D possibly being TRBD2 (6 bases). The CDR3 is 16 amino acids. The germline gives CDR1 MDHEN, CDR2 SYDVKM. V lost 5 bases and J 3 bases, leaving 20 bases between the germline ends. The CDR3 region is CASSLRWSGEDYEQYF. In DNA, the CDR3 is TGTGCCAGCAGTCTTAGGTGGTCGGGAGAAGACTACGAGCAGTACTTC. Full variable domain (missing parts from reference TRBV28 and TRBJ2-7): DVKVTQSSRYLVKRTGEKVFLECVQDMDHENMFWYRQDPGLGLRLIYFSYDVKMKEKGDIPEGYSVSREKKERFSLILESASTNQTSMYLCASSLRWSGEDYEQYFGPGTRLTVT.

This clonotype was seen more than once but under ten times. This chain uses TRBV7-2 with TRBJ2-5; possibly TRBD2 for D (6 bases). Germline loops: CDR1 SGHTA, CDR2 FQGNSA. V shed 3 bases and J shed 4 bases, with 12 bases lying between them. The CDR3 totals 14 residues. This CDR3 reads CASSFGTGGETQYF. Written as DNA, the CDR3 is TGTGCCAGCAGCTTCGGGACTGGGGGAGAGACCCAGTACTTC.

This clonotype has at least ten counts. The chain employs TRBV7-9 and TRBJ2-1, with a tentative D call TRBD2 (5 bases). The CDR3 is made up of 13 amino acids. Germline CDR1 is SEHNR and CDR2 is FQNEAQ (reference sequence). Trimming cost V 5 bases and J 3 bases, with 8 bases left between them. CDR3 region: CASSPRDYNEQFF. CDR3 in DNA: TGTGCCAGCAGCCCCCGGGACTACAATGAGCAGTTCTTC.

This clonotype was seen more than once but under ten times. This rearrangement joins TRBV29-1 to TRBJ2-6, with a possible D match to TRBD1 (5 bases). CDR1 is SQVTM and CDR2 is ANQGSEA in the germline V gene. V was trimmed by 7 bases and J by 12 bases, leaving 25 bases between them. The CDR3 runs to 15 residues. The CDR3 is CSAYNRFIGSGVLTF. The CDR3 coding sequence is TGCAGCGCATACAACAGGTTCATAGGTTCCGGCGTCCTGACTTTC.

In its sample, this clonotype is medium-sized. The J gene is TRBJ2-7, the V gene TRBV4-2, with TRBD2 identical over 8 bases. CDR3 length equals 16 residues. CDR1 is LGHNA and CDR2 is YNFKEQ in the germline V gene. V shed 0 bases and J 4 bases; nucleotides not matched to a gene: 8. CDR3: CASSQDMTGGKYEQYF. The CDR3 region has the DNA TGTGCCAGCAGCCAAGATATGACGGGGGGGAAATACGAGCAGTACTTC.

The chain uses TRBV6-5 and TRBJ2-3; no clear D gene. V was trimmed by 3 bases and J by 5 bases, leaving 3 bases between them. This CDR3 contains 11 residues. Germline V gene lookup returns CDR1 MNHEY and CDR2 SVGAGI. CDR3 DNA: TGTGCCAGCAGTTATGGAGATACGCAGTATTTT. This gives the protein CASSYGDTQYF.

This clonotype was observed a handful of times. The rearrangement joins TRBV6-1 to TRBJ1-1, with TRBD1 identical over 9 bases. The CDR3 spans 14 residues. Germline lookup yields CDR1 MNHNS and CDR2 SASEGT. The V segment lost 6 bases and the J segment 7 bases; nucleotides outside the gene matches: 9. Here the CDR3 reads CASSPSGTGFEAFF. The CDR3 DNA reads TGTGCCAGCAGCCCCTCCGGGACAGGGTTTGAAGCTTTCTTT.

This clonotype has just a few counts. The chain uses TRBV7-2 and TRBJ2-3, with TRBD2 matching over 12 bases. Germline-derived CDR1 and CDR2 are SGHTA and FQGNSA. V gave up 3 bases and J gave up 2 bases; unmatched junction bases: 6. CDR3 length: 17 residues. The CDR3: CASSFMASGRATDTQYF. In DNA form, the CDR3 reads TGTGCCAGCAGCTTCATGGCTAGCGGGAGGGCCACAGATACGCAGTATTTT.

In its sample, this clonotype was seen many times. The chain has TRBV20-1 and TRBJ2-7; 8 positions match TRBD2. The J segment lost 7 bases and the V segment lost 6 bases, leaving 5 bases of the junction unmatched. This CDR3 region has 11 residues. Germline V CDR1 and CDR2: DFQATT, SNEGSKA (reference sequence). CDR3 in DNA: TGCAGTGCCGGGGGGGGAGGGGAGCAGTACTTC. Its protein product is CSAGGGGEQYF.

The V call is TRBV15, the J call TRBJ1-6; possibly TRBD1 for D (6 bases). The CDR3 runs to 12 residues. Germline CDR1 and CDR2: LNHNV and YYDKDF (reference sequence). V lost 8 bases and J 8 bases, leaving 10 bases between the germline ends. DNA of the CDR3: TGTGCCACCCAGGGGCCTTATTCACCCCTCCACTTT. It translates to CATQGPYSPLHF.

The table lists this clonotype with many counts. The rearrangement joins TRBV12-3 or TRBV12-4 to TRBJ1-2; the D gene is possibly TRBD1 (5 bases). V shed 6 bases and J shed 7 bases, with 15 bases lying between them. CDR3 size: 13 residues. Written as DNA, the CDR3 is TGTGCCAGCAGCCCCGGCAGGGTTGCTGGCTACACCTTC. This sequence encodes CASSPGRVAGYTF.

The chain uses TRBV11-2 and TRBJ2-1, with 9 bases identical to TRBD2. Germline-derived CDR1 and CDR2 are SGHAT and FQNNGV. J lost 3 bases, V lost 1 base, and 7 bases had no gene match. This CDR3 contains 17 residues. CDR3: CASSLAPRLAVYNEQFF. CDR3 DNA sequence: TGTGCCAGCAGCTTAGCTCCGCGACTAGCGGTCTACAATGAGCAGTTCTTC.

This clonotype rates as medium-sized. The V gene is TRBV12-3 or TRBV12-4, the J gene TRBJ1-5; 9 bases fit TRBD1. The CDR3 sequence is 21 residues long. Losses at the gene ends were 7 bases for V and 6 bases for J; bases not matched to a gene: 28. The DNA for the CDR3 is TGTGCCAGCAATTTTCCCTATTCCGGGGACAGGGCTCAACGGGTAAGTCAGCCCCAGCATTTT. Its translation: CASNFPYSGDRAQRVSQPQHF.

At least ten counts were recorded for this clonotype. The chain links TRBV7-9 to TRBJ1-4, with D unresolved. The CDR3 runs to 16 residues. The V and J ends lost 2 bases and 3 bases respectively, with 13 bases between them. CDR1 and CDR2 (germline): SEHNR, FQNEAQ (reference sequence). The CDR3 protein is CASSLLSVGANEKLFF. In nucleotides, the CDR3 is TGTGCCAGCAGCTTACTTTCTGTCGGGGCTAATGAAAAACTGTTTTTT. The full variable domain, with the rest looked up from reference TRBV7-9 and TRBJ1-4, is DTGVSQNPRHKITKRGQNVTFRCDPISEHNRLYWYRQTLGQGPEFLTYFQNEAQLEKSRLLSDRFSAERPKGSFSTLEIQRTEQGDSAMYLCASSLLSVGANEKLFFGSGTQLSVL.

V is TRBV20-1 and J is TRBJ2-5; D unresolved. The V end lost 0 bases, the J end lost 5 bases, and 7 bases lay between the germline ends. This CDR3 has 12 amino acids. Germline-derived CDR1 and CDR2 are DFQATT and SNEGSKA (reference sequence). Written as DNA, the CDR3 is TGCAGTGCTAGAGATCGTGGGGAGACCCAGTACTTC. Translated, it gives CSARDRGETQYF.

This clonotype has a count of ten or more. The chain is built from TRBV12-3 or TRBV12-4 and TRBJ1-4, with D unresolved. Between the trimmed V and J ends, which lost 5 bases and 7 bases, there was a span of 2 bases. The CDR3 contains 10 residues. CDR3 in amino acids: CASSVEKLFF. As DNA, the CDR3 is TGTGCCAGCAGTGTTGAAAAACTGTTTTTT.

This clonotype was picked up many times. The chain has TRBV6-2 or TRBV6-3 and TRBJ2-7; perhaps D is TRBD1 or TRBD2 (5 bases each). This CDR3 spans 16 amino acids. Per germline, CDR1 MNHEY and CDR2 SVGEGT. Trimming cost V 2 bases and J 7 bases, with 21 bases left between them. For the CDR3, the DNA is TGTGCCAGCAGTTACCCCGGGACCCCGATCGGAAAGGAGCAGTACTTC. Translating gives CASSYPGTPIGKEQYF.